Reported below is one T cell receptor beta chain. Its cognate antigen is unknown. This sample stems from a study of cytomegalovirus exposure and HLA in healthy donors. Study-level findings and limits: Some public TCRs appeared in many individuals, while most sequences were rare.

The ends were cut back, 3 bases at V and 7 bases at J, with 13 bases in the middle. From germline, CDR1 is MNHEY and CDR2 SMNVEV (reference sequence). The CDR3 consists of 13 residues. Primers included in the PCR were 60 Vbeta and 13 Jbeta primers. The table came from immunoSEQ multiplex PCR; TCRdb's copy has only in-frame clones and leaves some out. This sample has some 150,000 clones, with roughly 76% found just once. What was sequenced was PBMCs. The rearrangement joins TRBV27 to TRBJ2-7; a weak D match, TRBD2 (6 bases). This TCR derives from a man between 60 and 75 years old in good health and CMV-seronegative. In nucleotides, the CDR3 is TGTGCCAGCAGTTTGGGCGGGATGGGTGAGCAGTACTTC. Its translation is CASSLGGMGEQYF.